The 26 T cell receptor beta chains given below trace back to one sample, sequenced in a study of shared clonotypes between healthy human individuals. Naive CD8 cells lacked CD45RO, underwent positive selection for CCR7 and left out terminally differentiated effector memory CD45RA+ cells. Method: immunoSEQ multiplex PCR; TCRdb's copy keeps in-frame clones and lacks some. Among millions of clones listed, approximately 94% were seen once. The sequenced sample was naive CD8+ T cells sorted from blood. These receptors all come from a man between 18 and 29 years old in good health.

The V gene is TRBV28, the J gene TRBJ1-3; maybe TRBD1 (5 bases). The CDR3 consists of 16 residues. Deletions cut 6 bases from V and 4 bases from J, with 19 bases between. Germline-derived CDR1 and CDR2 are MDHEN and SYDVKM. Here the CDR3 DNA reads TGTGCCAGCAGGCAAACGGGACCTCCAAACGGAAACACCATATATTTT. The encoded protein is CASRQTGPPNGNTIYF.

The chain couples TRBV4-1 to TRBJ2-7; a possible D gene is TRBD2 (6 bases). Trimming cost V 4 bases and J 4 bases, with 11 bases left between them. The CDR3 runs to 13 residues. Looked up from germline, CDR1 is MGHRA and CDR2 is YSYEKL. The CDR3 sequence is CASSPEGGYEQYF. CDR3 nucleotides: TGCGCCAGCAGCCCCGAAGGAGGGTACGAGCAGTACTTC.

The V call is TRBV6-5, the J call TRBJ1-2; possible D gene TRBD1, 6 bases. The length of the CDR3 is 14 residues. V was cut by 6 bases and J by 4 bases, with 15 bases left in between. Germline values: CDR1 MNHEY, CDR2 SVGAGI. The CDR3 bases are TGTGCCAGCAGACCGGAGGGGGTGTTCTATGGCTACACCTTC. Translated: CASRPEGVFYGYTF.

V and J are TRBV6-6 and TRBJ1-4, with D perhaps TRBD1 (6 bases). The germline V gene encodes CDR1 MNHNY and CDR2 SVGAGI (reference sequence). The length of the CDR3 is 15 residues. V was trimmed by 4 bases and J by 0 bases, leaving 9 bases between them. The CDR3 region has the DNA TGTGCCAGCAGTTGGGACACCACAACTAATGAAAAACTGTTTTTT. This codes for CASSWDTTTNEKLFF.

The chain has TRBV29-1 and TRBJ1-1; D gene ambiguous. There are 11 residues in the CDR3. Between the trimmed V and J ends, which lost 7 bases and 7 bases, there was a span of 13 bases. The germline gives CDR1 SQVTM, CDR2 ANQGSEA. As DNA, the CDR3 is TGCAGCGGCCTAGACACCTTTGAAGCTTTCTTT. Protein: CSGLDTFEAFF.

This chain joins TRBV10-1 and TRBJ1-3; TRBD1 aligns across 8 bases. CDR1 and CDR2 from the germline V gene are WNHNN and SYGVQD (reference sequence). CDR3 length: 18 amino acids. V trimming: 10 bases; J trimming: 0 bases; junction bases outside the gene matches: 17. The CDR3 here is CATGRTGRRLFSGNTIYF. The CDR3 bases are TGCGCCACCGGAAGGACAGGGAGGCGGTTATTCTCTGGAAACACCATATATTTT.

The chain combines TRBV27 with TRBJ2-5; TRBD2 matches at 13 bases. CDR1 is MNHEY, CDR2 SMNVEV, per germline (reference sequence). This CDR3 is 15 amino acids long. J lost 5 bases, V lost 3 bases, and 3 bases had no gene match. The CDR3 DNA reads TGTGCCAGCAGTTTGACTAGCGGGGGGAAGGAGACCCAGTACTTC. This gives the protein CASSLTSGGKETQYF.

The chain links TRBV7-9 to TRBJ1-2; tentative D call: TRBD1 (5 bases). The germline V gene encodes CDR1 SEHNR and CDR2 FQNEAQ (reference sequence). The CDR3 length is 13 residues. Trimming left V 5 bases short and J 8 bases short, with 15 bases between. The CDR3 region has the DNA TGTGCCAGCAGCCCGGGGCCCCACGGGGGCTACACCTTC. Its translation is CASSPGPHGGYTF.

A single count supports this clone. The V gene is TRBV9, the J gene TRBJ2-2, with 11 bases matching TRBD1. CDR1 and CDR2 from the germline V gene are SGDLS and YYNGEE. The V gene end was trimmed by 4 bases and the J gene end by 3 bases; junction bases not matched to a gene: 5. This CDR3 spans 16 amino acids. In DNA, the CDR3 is TGTGCCAGCAGCACCGGACAGGGGGCTTACACCGGGGAGCTGTTTTTT. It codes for CASSTGQGAYTGELFF.

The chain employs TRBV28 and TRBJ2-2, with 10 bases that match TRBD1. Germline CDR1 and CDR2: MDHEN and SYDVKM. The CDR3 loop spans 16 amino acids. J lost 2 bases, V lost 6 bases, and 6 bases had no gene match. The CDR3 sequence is CASSPWDRGNTGELFF. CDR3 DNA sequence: TGTGCCAGCAGCCCCTGGGACAGGGGAAACACCGGGGAGCTGTTTTTT.

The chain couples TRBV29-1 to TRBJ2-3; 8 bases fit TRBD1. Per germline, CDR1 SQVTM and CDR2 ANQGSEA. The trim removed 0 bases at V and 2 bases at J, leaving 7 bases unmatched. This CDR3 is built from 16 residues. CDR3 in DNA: TGCAGCGTTGAAGATCTGGCAGGGGGCCTCACAGATACGCAGTATTTT. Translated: CSVEDLAGGLTDTQYF.

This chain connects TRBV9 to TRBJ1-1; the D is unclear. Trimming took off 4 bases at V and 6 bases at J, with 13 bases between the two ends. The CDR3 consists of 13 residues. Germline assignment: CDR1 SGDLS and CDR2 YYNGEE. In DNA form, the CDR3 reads TGTGCCAGCAGCCCCCAAGGCGGAGCTGAAGCTTTCTTT. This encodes CASSPQGGAEAFF. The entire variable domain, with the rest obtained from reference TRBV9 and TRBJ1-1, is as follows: DSGVTQTPKHLITATGQRVTLRCSPRSGDLSVYWYQQSLDQGLQFLIQYYNGEERAKGNILERFSAQQFPDLHSELNLSSLELGDSALYFCASSPQGGAEAFFGQGTRLTVV.

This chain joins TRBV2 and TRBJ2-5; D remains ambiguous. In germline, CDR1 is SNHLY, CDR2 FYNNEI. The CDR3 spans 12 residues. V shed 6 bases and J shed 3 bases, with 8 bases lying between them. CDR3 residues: CASRGVKETQYF. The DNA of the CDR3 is TGTGCCAGCAGGGGCGTAAAAGAGACCCAGTACTTC.

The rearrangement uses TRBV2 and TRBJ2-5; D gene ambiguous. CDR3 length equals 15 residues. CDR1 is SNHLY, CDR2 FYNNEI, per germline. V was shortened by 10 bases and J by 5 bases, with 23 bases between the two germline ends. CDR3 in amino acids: CAKSTDVLSSETQYF. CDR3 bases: TGTGCCAAGAGTACCGACGTATTATCGTCCGAGACCCAGTACTTC.

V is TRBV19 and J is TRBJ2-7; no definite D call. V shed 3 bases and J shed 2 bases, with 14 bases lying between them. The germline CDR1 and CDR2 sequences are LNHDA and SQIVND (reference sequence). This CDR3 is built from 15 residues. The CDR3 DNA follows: TGTGCCAGTAGTATCGGTTTCGGAAGAGCCTACGAGCAGTACTTC. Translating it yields CASSIGFGRAYEQYF.

The CDR3 protein is CASSQPGQVTYEQYF. CDR3 nucleotide sequence: TGCGCCAGCAGCCAGCCGGGACAGGTGACCTACGAGCAGTACTTC. The chain carries TRBV4-1 and TRBJ2-7; TRBD1 agrees at 8 bases. J gave up 2 bases and V 3 bases, and 6 bases lay outside the gene matches. The CDR3 has 15 residues. CDR1 and CDR2 from the germline V gene are MGHRA and YSYEKL.

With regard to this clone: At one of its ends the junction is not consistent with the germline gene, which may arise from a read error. The CDR3 DNA is TGTGCCAGTAGTATCGATGGTTCCAGGACGGGTAAGCTAGCCAAAAACATTCAGCACTTC. The encoded protein is CASSIDGSRTGKLAKNIQHF. This chain connects TRBV19 to TRBJ2-4, with a possible D match to TRBD2 (5 bases). This CDR3 has 20 amino acids. Germline CDR1 and CDR2: LNHDA and SQIVND (reference sequence).

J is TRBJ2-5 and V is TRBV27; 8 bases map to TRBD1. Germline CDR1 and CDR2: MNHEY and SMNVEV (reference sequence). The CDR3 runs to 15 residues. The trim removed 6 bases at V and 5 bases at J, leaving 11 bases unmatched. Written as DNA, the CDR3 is TGTGCCAGCAGAGGGACAGGCCTTAGTAGGGAGACCCAGTACTTC. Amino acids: CASRGTGLSRETQYF.

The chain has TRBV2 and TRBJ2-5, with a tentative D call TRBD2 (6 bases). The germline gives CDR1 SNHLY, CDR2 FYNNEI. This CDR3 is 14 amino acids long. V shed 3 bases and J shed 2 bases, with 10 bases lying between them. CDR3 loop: CASSEEGLQETQYF. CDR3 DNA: TGTGCCAGCAGTGAGGAGGGGTTACAAGAGACCCAGTACTTC.

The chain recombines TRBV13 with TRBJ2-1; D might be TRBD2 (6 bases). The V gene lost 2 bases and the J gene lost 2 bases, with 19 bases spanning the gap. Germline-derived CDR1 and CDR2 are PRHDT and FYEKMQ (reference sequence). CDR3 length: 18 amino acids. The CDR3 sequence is CASSLSLDGGKTYNEQFF. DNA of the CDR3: TGTGCCAGCAGCTTATCGCTCGACGGGGGAAAGACCTACAATGAGCAGTTCTTC.

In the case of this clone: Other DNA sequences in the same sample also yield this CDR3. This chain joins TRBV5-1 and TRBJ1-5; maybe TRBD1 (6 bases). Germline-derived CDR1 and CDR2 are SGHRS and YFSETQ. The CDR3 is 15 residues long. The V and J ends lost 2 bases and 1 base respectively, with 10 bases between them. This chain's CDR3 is CASSLRGASNQPQHF. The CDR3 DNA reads TGCGCCAGCAGCTTAAGGGGGGCGAGCAATCAGCCCCAGCATTTT. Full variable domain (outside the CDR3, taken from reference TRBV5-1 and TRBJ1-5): KAGVTQTPRYLIKTRGQQVTLSCSPISGHRSVSWYQQTPGQGLQFLFEYFSETQRNKGNFPGRFSGRQFSNSRSEMNVSTLELGDSALYLCASSLRGASNQPQHFGDGTRLSIL.

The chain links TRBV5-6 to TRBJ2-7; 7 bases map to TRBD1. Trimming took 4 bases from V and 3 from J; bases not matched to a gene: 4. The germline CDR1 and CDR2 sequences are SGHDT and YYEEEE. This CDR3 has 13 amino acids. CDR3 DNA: TGTGCCAGCAGCGGGGACAGACTCTACGAGCAGTACTTC. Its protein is CASSGDRLYEQYF.

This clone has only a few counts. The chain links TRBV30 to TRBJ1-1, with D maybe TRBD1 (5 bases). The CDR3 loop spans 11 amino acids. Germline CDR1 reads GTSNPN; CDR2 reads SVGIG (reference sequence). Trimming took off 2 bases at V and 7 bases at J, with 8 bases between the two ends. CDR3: CAWSIRGEAFF. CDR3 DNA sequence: TGTGCCTGGAGTATTAGGGGTGAAGCTTTCTTT.

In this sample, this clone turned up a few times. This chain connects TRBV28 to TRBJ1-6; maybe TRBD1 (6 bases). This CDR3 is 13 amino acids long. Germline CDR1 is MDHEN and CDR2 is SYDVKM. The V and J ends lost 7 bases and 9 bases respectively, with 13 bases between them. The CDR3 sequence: CASNEGGSSPLHF. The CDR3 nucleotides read TGTGCCAGCAACGAAGGGGGGAGTTCACCCCTCCACTTT. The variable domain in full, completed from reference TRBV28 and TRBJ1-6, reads DVKVTQSSRYLVKRTGEKVFLECVQDMDHENMFWYRQDPGLGLRLIYFSYDVKMKEKGDIPEGYSVSREKKERFSLILESASTNQTSMYLCASNEGGSSPLHFGNGTRLTVT.

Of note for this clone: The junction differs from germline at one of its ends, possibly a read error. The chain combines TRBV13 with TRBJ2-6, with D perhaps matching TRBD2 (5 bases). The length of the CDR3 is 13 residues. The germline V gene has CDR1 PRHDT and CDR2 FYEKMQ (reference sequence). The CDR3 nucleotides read TGTGCCAGCAGTTTAGACGGGGACAACGTCCTGACTTTC. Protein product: CASSLDGDNVLTF.

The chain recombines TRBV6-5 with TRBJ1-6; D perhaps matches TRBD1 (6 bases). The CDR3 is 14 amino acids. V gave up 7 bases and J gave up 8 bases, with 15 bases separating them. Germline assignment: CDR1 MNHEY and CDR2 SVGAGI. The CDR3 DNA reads TGTGCCAGCACCGAACAGGGCGGCCATTCACCCCTCCACTTT. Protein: CASTEQGGHSPLHF.